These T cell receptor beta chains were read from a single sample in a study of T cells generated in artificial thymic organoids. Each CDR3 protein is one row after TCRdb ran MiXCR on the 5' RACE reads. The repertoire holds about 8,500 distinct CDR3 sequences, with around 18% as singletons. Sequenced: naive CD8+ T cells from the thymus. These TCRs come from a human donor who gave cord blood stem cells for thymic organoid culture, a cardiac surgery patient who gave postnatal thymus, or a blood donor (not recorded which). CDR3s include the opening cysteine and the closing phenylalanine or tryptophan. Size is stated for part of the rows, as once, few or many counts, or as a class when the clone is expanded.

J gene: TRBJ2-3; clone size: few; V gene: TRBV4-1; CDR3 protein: CASSFRTGSTDTQYF
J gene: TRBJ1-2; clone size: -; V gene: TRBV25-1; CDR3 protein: CASSETGFGYTF
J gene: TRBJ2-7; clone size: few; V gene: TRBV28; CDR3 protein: CASSLTGTSYEQYF
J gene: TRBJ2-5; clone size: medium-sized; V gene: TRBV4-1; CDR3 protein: CASSQDWQGVTETQYF
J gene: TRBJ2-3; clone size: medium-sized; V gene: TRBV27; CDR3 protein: CASSLSLAVSDTQYF
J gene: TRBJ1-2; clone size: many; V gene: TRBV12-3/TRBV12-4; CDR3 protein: CASSSGTGVGGYTF
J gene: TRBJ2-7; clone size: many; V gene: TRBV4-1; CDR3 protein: CASSHPRGDLRYEQYF
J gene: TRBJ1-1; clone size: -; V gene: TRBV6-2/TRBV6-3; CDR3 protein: CASRRQGAPVEAFF
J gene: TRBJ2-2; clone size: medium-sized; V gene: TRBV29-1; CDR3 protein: CSVEVAGVASPGELFF
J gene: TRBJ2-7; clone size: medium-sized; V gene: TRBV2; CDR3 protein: CASSSLLGLAYYEQYF
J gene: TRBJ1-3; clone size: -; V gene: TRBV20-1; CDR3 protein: CCATAVKRLIQDSGNTIYF
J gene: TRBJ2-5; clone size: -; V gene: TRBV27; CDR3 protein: CASRSAVETRGETQYF
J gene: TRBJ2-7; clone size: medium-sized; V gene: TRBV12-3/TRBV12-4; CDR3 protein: CASSLGTETEQYF